This T cell receptor beta chain was identified in a study of cytomegalovirus exposure and HLA in healthy donors (dated by TCRdb to between 2016 and 2019). With regard to the full study: In an earlier analysis of 550 to 750 of the donors, 276 Gb of sequence data and just under 120 million unique TCR beta sequences from 180 million or so T cells were reported. Donor age, sex, ethnicity and CMV serostatus were compiled alongside the repertoire data. In an earlier analysis of 587 of the donors, high-throughput TCR beta sequencing was used to judge whether each TCR beta V gene segment behaved as functional or pseudogenic. To predict cytomegalovirus infection status, the study brought together high-throughput TCR immunosequencing, statistical association of individual TCRs with disease status, and machine learning. Genome-wide SNP genotypes for about three fifths of the roughly 670 donors were used in a later genetic analysis, which treated that subset as a discovery cohort. In a later analysis, previously published TCR beta repertoires from 600 to 850 donors were re-analyzed and high-resolution HLA genotyping was added so that TCR occurrence patterns could be studied. In addition to the first cohort of around 670 subjects, a separate validation cohort of approximately 120 different subjects was used. The T cell repertoires of several hundred subjects were profiled by immunosequencing and related to cytomegalovirus serostatus. The study was designed to test whether signatures of past pathogen exposure could be identified by cataloging public T cell receptors. Among around 400 genotyped donors of the cohort, an average of approximately 200,000 unique TCR beta nucleotide sequences was sequenced per donor, of which 15% to 20% were non-productive. An early release that covered 500 to 800 HLA-typed donors contained approximately 290 gigabases of sequencing data and tens of millions of unique TCR sequences. All discovery cohort repertoires had been generated using a single sequencing platform. Typing coverage varied by locus: about 620-630 donors for A, B, C, DRB1 and DQB1; roughly 500 for DQA1; around 610 for DPA1; around 490 for DPB1. About five DR-DQ haplotypes were treated as single units for association and clustering because of strong linkage in the cohort. In the later analysis, no new phenotypic data were used to find candidate immune exposures; instead, reliance was placed on TCR beta sequences and their occurrence across donors. Both class I and class II loci were covered by HLA typing, at four-digit resolution. Among the roughly 390 genotyped donors, around 81% belonged to the genetic ancestry cluster associated with self-reported Caucasian donors.

Receptors were amplified or captured by the immunoSEQ multiplex PCR assay. A mixture of 60 forward primers for TCR Vbeta segments and 13 reverse primers for TCR Jbeta segments was used in the multiplex PCR. The CDR3 region of rearranged TCR beta genes was amplified from genomic DNA by a multiplex PCR assay. Amplified TCR beta libraries were sequenced as 87-base-pair reads on the Illumina HiSeq System. The authors processed their data as follows. A later analysis tallied around 87 million unique TCR beta chains across the 666 repertoires, and about 12 million of those chains were shared by two or more donors. Raw reads were error-corrected and collapsed into unique sequences by a nearest-neighbor algorithm in which closely related sequences were merged to remove PCR and sequencing errors. CDR3 sequences were aligned to IMGT reference sequences to assign V, D and J gene segments. For a sequence to be retained, a match of at least six nucleotides to both a V gene segment and a J gene segment was required. A rearrangement was called productive if the CDR3 had no stop codons and remained in frame with V and J, and every other rearrangement was called non-productive. Following IMGT convention, CDR3 was defined as the stretch from the second conserved V-encoded cysteine up to the conserved J-encoded phenylalanine. Sequences without an unambiguous match to a single V gene segment were excluded from the earlier analysis of a few hundred of the donors. In an earlier analysis of about 590 of the donors, a V segment was called functional when productive rearrangements were above 56.7%, and segregating when the standard deviation between donors exceeded 5%. A statistical classification framework was built to diagnose cytomegalovirus status from the catalog of TCR beta chain sequences. V and J gene assignment, in a later analysis, came from comparing TCR nucleotide sequences with IMGT/GENE-DB human TR gene sequences. Using the TCRdist pipeline, a later analysis assigned CDR3 sequences along with most-parsimonious VDJ recombination scenarios. In a later analysis, every TCR beta chain was defined by the combination of its CDR3 amino acid sequence and its V-gene family, and reads without a unique V-gene family were dropped. As a way to deal with suspected cross-contamination and a sequencing artifact, a later analysis dropped roughly 600 nucleotide sequences that were highly shared and had low generation probability. A later analysis calculated a clonal expansion index for each public chain from normalized within-repertoire ranks of inferred template counts. A later analysis computed generation probabilities with a VDJ recombination model fitted to out-of-frame rearrangements, and checked the results against IGoR. Hypergeometric tests were used in a later analysis to score TCR-TCR, TCR-HLA and TCR-CMV co-occurrence, with a repertoire-size bias correction applied to the TCR pairs. To estimate false discovery rates, a later analysis permuted the HLA or CMV assignments 20 times. In a later analysis, co-occurring TCRs were grouped using DBSCAN, with TCRdist sequence similarity added in when clustering inside HLA-allele-positive subsets. For co-occurrence clustering, repertoires with fewer than 30,000 or more than 120,000 public chains were excluded, along with five repertoires with anomalous nucleotide sharing. TCRdb's version of the immuneACCESS table is confined to in-frame rearrangements and falls short of the full clone set. An unresolved V gene accounts for under half of the shortfall where checked; the remainder is of unknown origin. V, J and clone size were drawn from that table, and D and trimming were deduced from the DNA. This sample lists approximately 150,000 clones; roughly 65% were detected once. The ten top clones hold 4.7% of the sample.

To note about this clone: Its recognized antigen is unknown. One base away there is no much larger clone; base qualities are not given.

Looking up the germline V gene yields CDR1 MGHDK and CDR2 SYGVNS. Between the V and J ends, shortened by 6 bases and 1 base respectively, the junction contains 7 bases. From cysteine to phenylalanine, the CDR3 is 13 amino acids long. Only CDR3 DNA is held: 39 bases, read in frame from base 1. Findings and caveats that apply to the study as a whole: Sequencing depth was assumed to be roughly uniform across donors in the presence/absence analyses, though that assumption may not hold. When HLA alleles, especially DR and DQ, strongly co-occurred, TCR associations were difficult to assign to individual alleles. V-gene and J-gene trimming of TCR beta chains was associated with a missense DCLRE1C variant in a later genetic analysis, and the association was replicated in an independent cohort. A later analysis found that TCR association rates varied across HLA loci, with DRB1 alleles showing the most associated TCRs and HLA-C alleles the fewest. Compared with the roughly 700-donor mean, donors in an Asian-associated ancestry cluster had fewer N-insertions in productive TCRs, according to a later genetic analysis. Some IMGT-functional V segments, including TRBV6-2 and TRBV6-3, could not be distinguished by the 87-base-pair reads and were therefore excluded. In vitro tests confirmed that three of the cytomegalovirus-associated TCR beta chains recognize cytomegalovirus antigens. While some public TCRs were present in many individuals, most TCR sequences turned up only very rarely across donors. According to the authors, the approach could potentially be generalized to other disease states and immunological phenotypes. A cluster of highly shared sequence variants was judged likely to be a technical artifact of the sequencing pipeline. In both the original and validation cohorts, the classifier was reported to diagnose cytomegalovirus status with high specificity and sensitivity. A further reported finding was that TCR beta sequences accurately predicted the HLA-A and HLA-B alleles for most subjects in the first cohort. In a later analysis, HLA-associated TCR beta chains showed more clonal expansion and lower generation probabilities than non-associated chains that were equally common. CMV serostatus was the only immune exposure information available for the cohort. The cohort was sequenced for TCR beta chains only, and without alpha or paired-chain data the features that could be detected were limited. Most CMV-associated TCR beta chains appeared to be HLA-restricted in a later analysis, and the HLA associations seemed to be driven largely by CMV exposure. HLA typing was unavailable for some donors at each locus, so association tests used only the typed subset. The earlier analysis of fewer than 750 of the donors excluded over 15 rarely observed V segments, including chromosome 9 orphons, because counts were too low. Correlated functional status among segregating V segments might reflect linkage disequilibrium, but an unknown experimental factor could not be ruled out. A total of some 180 TCR beta chains were listed by the study as associated with cytomegalovirus. In an earlier analysis of roughly 500 of the donors, most TCR beta V segments appeared in productive rearrangements about 87% or about 30% of the time, broadly matching IMGT annotations. In a later analysis, several top co-occurrence clusters were reported to appear linked to parvovirus B19, influenza, CMV and Epstein-Barr virus. In a later analysis, 15,000 to 20,000 TCR beta sequences were associated with specific HLA alleles at a false discovery rate of 0.05.

The cohort comprised some 680 healthy bone marrow donors. All cohort members were sampled while nominally healthy, although unrecorded immune exposures were likely present. The donor was CMV seropositive and was included in the group of 290 or so seropositive cohort members. A peripheral blood sample was collected from each donor, and TCR beta sequencing was performed on peripheral blood mononuclear cells. The Qiagen DNeasy Blood Extraction Kit was used to extract genomic DNA from the blood cell samples. This sequence uses TRBV25-1 and TRBJ1-5, with the D gene not confidently named. The sequenced material came from PBMCs. The receptor's source is a man younger than 35 in good health and CMV-seropositive. CDR3 loop: CASRGQSNQPQHF. The DNA reads TGTGCCAGCAGGGGCCAGAGCAATCAGCCCCAGCATTTT.